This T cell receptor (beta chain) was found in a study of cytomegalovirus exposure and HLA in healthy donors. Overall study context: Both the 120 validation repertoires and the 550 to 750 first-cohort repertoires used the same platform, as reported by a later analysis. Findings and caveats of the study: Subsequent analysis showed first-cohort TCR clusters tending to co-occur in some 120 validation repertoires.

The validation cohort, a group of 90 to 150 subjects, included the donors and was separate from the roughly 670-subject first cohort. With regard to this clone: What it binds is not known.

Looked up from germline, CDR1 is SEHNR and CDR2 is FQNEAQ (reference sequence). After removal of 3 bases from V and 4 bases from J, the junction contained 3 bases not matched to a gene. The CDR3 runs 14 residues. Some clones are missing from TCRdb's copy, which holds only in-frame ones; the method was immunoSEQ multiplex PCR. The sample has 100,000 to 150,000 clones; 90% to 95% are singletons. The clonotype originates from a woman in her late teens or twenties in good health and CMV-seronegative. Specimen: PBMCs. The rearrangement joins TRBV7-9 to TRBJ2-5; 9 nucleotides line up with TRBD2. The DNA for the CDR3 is TGTGCCAGCAGCTTGGGACTAGCTCTAGAGACCCAGTACTTC. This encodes CASSLGLALETQYF. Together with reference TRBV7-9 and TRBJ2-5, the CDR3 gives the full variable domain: DTGVSQNPRHKITKRGQNVTFRCDPISEHNRLYWYRQTLGQGPEFLTYFQNEAQLEKSRLLSDRFSAERPKGSFSTLEIQRTEQGDSAMYLCASSLGLALETQYFGPGTRLLVL.